This is a list of T cell receptor beta chains from one sample in a study of blood T cell repertoires in COVID-19. Produced via immunoSEQ multiplex PCR; TCRdb's table is partial and in-frame only. The table has 40,000 or so clones, 80% to 90% seen once. The source material was peripheral blood. These receptors originate from a man in his forties with active COVID-19. Each CDR3 is given with its conserved first and last residue. Each record gives: CDR3 protein, CDR3 length, V gene, D gene, J gene. A D gene is named only where the DNA matches it firmly.

CASSEGSTAEAFF | 13 | TRBV6-1 | NA | TRBJ1-1
CASTSFGGATQYF | 13 | TRBV7-2 | NA | TRBJ2-3
CASSPRVGSGKIEEQFF | 17 | TRBV18 | TRBD2 | TRBJ2-1
CSAPGDLNTEAFF | 13 | TRBV29-1 | NA | TRBJ1-1
CASSIYPLRLSGSFFDTQYF | 20 | TRBV19 | TRBD2 | TRBJ2-3
CASSAPTGTGNEKLFF | 16 | TRBV7-9 | TRBD1 | TRBJ1-4
CASSGRDRKGKQYF | 14 | TRBV9 | TRBD1 | TRBJ2-7
CATSGEDRSIYGYTF | 15 | TRBV24-1 | TRBD1 | TRBJ1-2
CASSVGQAYGVSYEQYF | 17 | TRBV5-1 | TRBD1 | TRBJ2-7
CASSWDRGIGYGYTF | 15 | TRBV5-1 | TRBD1 | TRBJ1-2
CASSLSKLLWGRAHTGELFF | 20 | TRBV27 | TRBD2 | TRBJ2-2
CASSPFRQGARNEQFF | 16 | TRBV18 | TRBD1 | TRBJ2-1
CSATRVGEQFF | 11 | TRBV20-1 | NA | TRBJ2-1
CASRLSTRQGARTEAFF | 17 | TRBV19 | TRBD1 | TRBJ1-1
CASSLRGQGVGYTF | 14 | TRBV18 | TRBD1 | TRBJ1-2
CASSFSGPLPQGDGYTF | 17 | TRBV7-3 | TRBD1 | TRBJ1-2
CASSSRGGNTGELFF | 15 | TRBV6-5 | TRBD2 | TRBJ2-2
CATSRDRLGSTGELFF | 16 | TRBV15 | NA | TRBJ2-2
CSVAISEAFF | 10 | TRBV29-1 | NA | TRBJ1-1
CASSILPLSTSPAAEQFF | 18 | TRBV19 | NA | TRBJ2-1